Listed here are 8 T cell receptor beta chains from one sample, sequenced in a study of T cells in Graves' hyperthyroidism and ophthalmopathy. The source material, RNA transcripts, was used to amplify TCR beta CDR3 regions. A first-round RT-PCR of the TCR CDR3 used the HTBI primer set. MiXCR, run by TCRdb on the multiplex PCR reads, gives a single entry per CDR3 protein. Here the sample spans about 350,000 distinct CDR3 sequences, about 15% being singletons. Sequenced input: blood. Receptors were obtained from a woman aged 25-40 years with Graves' hyperthyroidism.

The chain has TRBV27 and TRBJ1-4, with 10 bases lining up with TRBD1. The CDR3 is 16 residues long. Germline CDR1 reads MNHEY; CDR2 reads SMNVEV (reference sequence). Losses at the gene ends were 6 bases for V and 7 bases for J; bases not matched to a gene: 11. CDR3: CASSTFSGTGVEKLFF. CDR3 coding DNA: TGTGCCAGCAGCACGTTTTCCGGGACAGGGGTTGAAAAACTGTTTTTT.

This clonotype was seen many times. V gene TRBV28 combines with J gene TRBJ2-1; TRBD2 matches 10 bases. V lost 5 bases, J lost 6 bases, and 10 bases stayed unmatched. Germline values: CDR1 MDHEN, CDR2 SYDVKM. There are 16 residues in the CDR3. The CDR3, as DNA: TGTGCCAGCAGTAGAAGGACTAGCGGTTACCCCAATGAGCAGTTCTTC. It translates to CASSRRTSGYPNEQFF. Full variable domain (outside the CDR3, taken from reference TRBV28 and TRBJ2-1): DVKVTQSSRYLVKRTGEKVFLECVQDMDHENMFWYRQDPGLGLRLIYFSYDVKMKEKGDIPEGYSVSREKKERFSLILESASTNQTSMYLCASSRRTSGYPNEQFFGPGTRLTVL.

The table lists this clonotype with many counts. The chain links TRBV20-1 to TRBJ2-2; 8 bases are shared with TRBD2. Germline trimming cut 3 bases from V and 6 bases from J; bases unmatched to any gene: 12. The CDR3 has 16 residues. From germline, CDR1 is DFQATT and CDR2 SNEGSKA (reference sequence). This chain's CDR3 is CSASANSGIGPGELFF. The CDR3 DNA follows: TGCAGTGCTAGCGCCAATAGCGGGATCGGGCCCGGGGAGCTGTTTTTT.

The sample holds many counts of this clonotype. The chain carries TRBV7-2 and TRBJ2-7; D perhaps matches TRBD1 (6 bases). This CDR3 comprises 13 residues. V lost 5 bases and J 7 bases, leaving 15 bases between the germline ends. CDR1 and CDR2 from the germline V gene are SGHTA and FQGNSA. In DNA form, the CDR3 reads TGTGCCAGCAGCCTGACAGGCTTCAGGGAGCAGTACTTC. Amino acids: CASSLTGFREQYF.

The chain links TRBV5-8 to TRBJ2-5, with D maybe TRBD1 (5 bases). V lost 0 bases to trimming and J lost 7 bases, with 13 bases between them. Germline V lookup: CDR1 SGHTS, CDR2 YDEGEE. This CDR3 spans 14 amino acids. The CDR3: CASSLGQLVGTQYF. In nucleotides, the CDR3 is TGTGCCAGCAGCTTGGGACAGCTCGTGGGGACCCAGTACTTC.

This rearrangement joins TRBV30 to TRBJ2-7; 8 bases are a match to TRBD1. The CDR3 is made up of 15 amino acids. Germline V gene lookup returns CDR1 GTSNPN and CDR2 SVGIG (reference sequence). The V and J ends lost 3 bases and 9 bases, in that order; junction bases with no gene match: 16. The CDR3 reads CAWRPGTGGAWGQYF. CDR3 DNA: TGTGCCTGGAGACCCGGGACAGGTGGCGCCTGGGGGCAGTACTTC. Using reference TRBV30 and TRBJ2-7 for the parts outside the CDR3, the full variable domain is SQTIHQWPATLVQPVGSPLSLECTVEGTSNPNLYWYRQAAGRGLQLLFYSVGIGQISSEVPQNLSASRPQDRQFILSSKKLLLSDSGFYLCAWRPGTGGAWGQYFGPGTRLTVT.

This clonotype occurred a few times. The chain carries TRBV5-4 and TRBJ2-1, with 8 bases fitting TRBD2. Per germline, CDR1 SGHNT and CDR2 YYREEE (reference sequence). The CDR3 sequence is 15 residues long. V lost 2 bases to trimming and J lost 6 bases; unmatched junction nucleotides: 7. CDR3 sequence reads: CASSFGAREVNEQFF. The CDR3 DNA reads as TGTGCCAGCAGCTTTGGGGCGCGGGAGGTCAATGAGCAGTTCTTC.

This rearrangement joins TRBV11-2 to TRBJ2-3; 8 positions agree with TRBD2. The CDR3 has 19 residues. V was clipped by 5 bases and J by 2 bases; unmatched bases: 18. Germline V lookup: CDR1 SGHAT, CDR2 FQNNGV. In nucleotides, the CDR3 is TGTGCCAGCAGCCCTATAGCGGGAAGAACGGCGAGGCTCACAGATACGCAGTATTTT. Translation: CASSPIAGRTARLTDTQYF.